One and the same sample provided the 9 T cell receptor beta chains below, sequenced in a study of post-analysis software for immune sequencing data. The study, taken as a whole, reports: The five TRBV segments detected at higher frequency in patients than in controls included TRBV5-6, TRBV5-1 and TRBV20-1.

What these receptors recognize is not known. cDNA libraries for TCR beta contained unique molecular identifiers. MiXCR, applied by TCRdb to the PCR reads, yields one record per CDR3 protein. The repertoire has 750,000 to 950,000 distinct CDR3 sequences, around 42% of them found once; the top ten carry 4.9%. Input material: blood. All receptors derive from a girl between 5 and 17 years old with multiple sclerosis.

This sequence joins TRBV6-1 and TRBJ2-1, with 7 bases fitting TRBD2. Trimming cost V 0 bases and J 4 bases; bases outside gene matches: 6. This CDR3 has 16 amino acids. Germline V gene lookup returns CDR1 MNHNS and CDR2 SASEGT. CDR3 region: CASSEARLAVYNEQFF. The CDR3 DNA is TGTGCCAGCAGTGAAGCGAGGCTAGCGGTATACAATGAGCAGTTCTTC.

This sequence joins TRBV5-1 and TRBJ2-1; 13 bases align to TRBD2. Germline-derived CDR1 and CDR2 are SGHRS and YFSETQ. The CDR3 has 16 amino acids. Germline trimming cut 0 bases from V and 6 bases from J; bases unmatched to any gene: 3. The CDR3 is CASSLVLAGGPNEQFF. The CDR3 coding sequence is TGCGCCAGCAGCTTGGTACTAGCGGGAGGGCCCAATGAGCAGTTCTTC.

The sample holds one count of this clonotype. For the CDR3, the DNA is TGCAGTGCTATAGGACTAGCGGGAGGGCCGAACAATGAGCAGTTCTTC. This gives the protein CSAIGLAGGPNNEQFF. This chain joins TRBV20-1 and TRBJ2-1; 15 nucleotides agree with TRBD2. The CDR3 runs 16 residues. CDR1 is DFQATT and CDR2 is SNEGSKA in the germline V gene (reference sequence). V dropped 4 bases and J dropped 5; count of bases not matched to a gene: 6.

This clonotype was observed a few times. The CDR3 spells CASSYSGQGGEQYF. CDR3 nucleotides: TGTGCCAGCAGTTACTCGGGACAGGGGGGCGAGCAGTACTTC. This chain joins TRBV6-5 and TRBJ2-7; 11 positions match TRBD1. The V gene's germline CDR1 is MNHEY and CDR2 SVGAGI. V dropped 0 bases and J dropped 6; count of bases not matched to a gene: 1. This CDR3 comprises 14 residues.

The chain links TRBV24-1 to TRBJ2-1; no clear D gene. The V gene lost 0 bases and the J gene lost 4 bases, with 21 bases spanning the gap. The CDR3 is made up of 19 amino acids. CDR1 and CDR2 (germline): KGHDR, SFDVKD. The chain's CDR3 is CATSDLPAKTGPLYNEQFF. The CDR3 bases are TGTGCCACCAGTGATTTGCCGGCCAAAACGGGCCCTCTTTACAATGAGCAGTTCTTC.

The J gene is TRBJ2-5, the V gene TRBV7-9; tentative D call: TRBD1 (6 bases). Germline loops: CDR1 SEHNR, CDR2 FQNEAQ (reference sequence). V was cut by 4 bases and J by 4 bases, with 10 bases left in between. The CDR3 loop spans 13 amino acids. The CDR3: CASSYGTPETQYF. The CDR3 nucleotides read TGTGCCAGCAGCTACGGGACACCAGAGACCCAGTACTTC.

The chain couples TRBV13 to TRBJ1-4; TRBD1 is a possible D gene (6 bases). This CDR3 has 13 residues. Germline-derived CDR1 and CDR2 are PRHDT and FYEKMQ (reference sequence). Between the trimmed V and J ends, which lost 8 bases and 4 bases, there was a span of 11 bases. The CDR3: CASRSRGNEKLFF. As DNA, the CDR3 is TGTGCCAGCCGGTCCAGGGGTAATGAAAAACTGTTTTTT.

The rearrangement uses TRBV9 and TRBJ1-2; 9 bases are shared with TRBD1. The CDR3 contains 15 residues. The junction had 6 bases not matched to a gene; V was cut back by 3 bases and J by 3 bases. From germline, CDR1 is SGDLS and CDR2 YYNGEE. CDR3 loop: CASSAPTGGDYGYTF. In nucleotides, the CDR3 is TGTGCCAGCAGCGCACCGACAGGGGGAGACTATGGCTACACCTTC.

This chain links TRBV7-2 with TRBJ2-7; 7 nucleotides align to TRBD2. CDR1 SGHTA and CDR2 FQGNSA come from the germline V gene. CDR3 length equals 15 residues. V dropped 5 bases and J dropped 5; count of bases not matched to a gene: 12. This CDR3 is CASSQVRTRSHEQYF. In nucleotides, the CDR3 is TGTGCCAGCAGCCAGGTTAGGACTAGGAGCCACGAGCAGTACTTC.